These 18 T cell receptor beta chains were sequenced from one sample in a study of T cell responses to AZD1222 COVID-19 vaccine. Clones were read by immunoSEQ multiplex PCR, and TCRdb kept only the in-frame ones, dropping some. This table holds around 120,000 clones, over 75% found once. Source: peripheral blood, taken on day 0 of MenACWY control vaccination. The receptor set was obtained from an adult in good health.

The rearrangement joins TRBV3-1 (or the pseudogene TRBV3-2) to TRBJ1-2; D is possibly TRBD1 (5 bases). CDR3 size: 15 residues. Germline V gene sequence: CDR1 LGHDT, CDR2 YNNKEL (reference sequence). Trimming took 4 bases from V and 1 from J, leaving 13 bases between them. The CDR3 is CASSRHDRDNYGYTF. The DNA for the CDR3 is TGTGCCAGCAGCCGCCATGACAGAGATAACTATGGCTACACCTTC.

CDR3 in amino acids: CASSEESGGYEKLFF. Written as DNA, the CDR3 is TGTGCCAGCAGTGAAGAATCAGGGGGCTATGAAAAACTGTTTTTT. This rearrangement joins TRBV6-1 to TRBJ1-4, with 8 nucleotides matching TRBD1. The CDR3 is made up of 15 amino acids. Germline V gene data show CDR1 as MNHNS and CDR2 as SASEGT. Trimming cost V 1 base and J 6 bases; bases outside gene matches: 4.

J is TRBJ2-1 and V is TRBV24-1, with TRBD1 matching 7 bases. The CDR3 covers 13 residues. Germline V CDR1 and CDR2: KGHDR, SFDVKD. With V trimmed by 4 bases and J by 7 bases, 3 bases remained unmatched. The CDR3 nucleotides read TGTGCCACCAGTGAGGACAGGTCTAATGAGCAGTTCTTC. It translates to CATSEDRSNEQFF.

V gene TRBV7-9 combines with J gene TRBJ1-5; no definite D call. Germline lookup yields CDR1 SEHNR and CDR2 FQNEAQ (reference sequence). The CDR3 contains 14 residues. V shed 0 bases and J shed 0 bases, with 3 bases lying between them. This CDR3 reads CASSLASSNQPQHF. The CDR3 DNA sequence: TGTGCCAGCAGCTTAGCTTCTAGCAATCAGCCCCAGCATTTT.

This clone was counted a few times. This chain links TRBV3-1 (or the pseudogene TRBV3-2) with TRBJ1-1; possible D gene TRBD1, 5 bases. The CDR3 is made up of 11 amino acids. V dropped 3 bases and J dropped 11 bases, with 10 bases sitting between them. Germline values: CDR1 LGHDT, CDR2 YNNKEL (reference sequence). This chain's CDR3 is CASSHAGSAFF. As DNA, the CDR3 is TGTGCCAGCAGCCACGCAGGGAGCGCTTTCTTT.

The chain employs TRBV19 and TRBJ2-7; D possibly uses TRBD1 or TRBD2 (5 bases each). The CDR3 spans 16 residues. Looked up from germline, CDR1 is LNHDA and CDR2 is SQIVND (reference sequence). V was cut by 3 bases and J by 3 bases, with 18 bases left in between. The CDR3 region is CASSIGEGLSVYEQYF. The CDR3 coding sequence is TGTGCCAGTAGTATCGGAGAGGGGCTATCGGTCTACGAGCAGTACTTC.

This clone came up a few times. The CDR3 spells CASSPQGRSNQPQHF. CDR3 nucleotides: TGTGCCAGCTCACCACAGGGGAGGAGCAATCAGCCCCAGCATTTT. The rearrangement uses TRBV18 and TRBJ1-5; D might be TRBD1 (5 bases). This CDR3 region has 15 residues. Germline loops: CDR1 KGHSH, CDR2 LQKENI. The V and J ends lost 1 base and 1 base respectively, with 8 bases between them. Combining the CDR3 with reference TRBV18 and TRBJ1-5 gives the whole variable domain NAGVMQNPRHLVRRRGQEARLRCSPMKGHSHVYWYRQLPEEGLKFMVYLQKENIIDESGMPKERFSAEFPKEGPSILRIQQVVRGDSAAYFCASSPQGRSNQPQHFGDGTRLSIL.

The count of this clone is one. The chain joins TRBV27 to TRBJ2-7; TRBD1 agrees at 8 bases. The germline V gene encodes CDR1 MNHEY and CDR2 SMNVEV (reference sequence). This CDR3 region has 14 residues. With 5 bases clipped from V and 2 bases from J, the junction kept 5 bases outside the gene matches. The chain's CDR3 is CASSPTGVPYEQYF. In DNA, the CDR3 is TGTGCCAGCAGTCCGACAGGGGTCCCCTACGAGCAGTACTTC.

The chain is built from TRBV4-3 and TRBJ1-3; 8 positions match TRBD1. The CDR3 length is 17 residues. The J segment lost 3 bases and the V segment lost 0 bases, leaving 7 bases of the junction unmatched. Germline V gene lookup returns CDR1 LGHNA and CDR2 YSLEER. CDR3 region: CASSQDLAGGVGNTIYF. The CDR3 DNA sequence: TGCGCCAGCAGCCAAGATCTGGCAGGGGGCGTTGGAAACACCATATATTTT.

V is TRBV15 and J is TRBJ2-7, with 10 bases matching TRBD1. With 4 bases clipped from V and 2 bases from J, the junction kept 5 bases outside the gene matches. CDR3 length: 15 amino acids. Per germline, CDR1 LNHNV and CDR2 YYDKDF (reference sequence). In nucleotides, the CDR3 is TGTGCCACCAGCACCTACGGACAGGGGGCCTACGAGCAGTACTTC. Translating gives CATSTYGQGAYEQYF.

The rearrangement joins TRBV5-6 to TRBJ1-5, with 8 bases aligning to TRBD1. V lost 0 bases and J lost 4; bases outside the gene matches: 6. Germline V gene data show CDR1 as SGHDT and CDR2 as YYEEEE. The CDR3 extends over 16 amino acids. CDR3: CASSLAAGGSNQPQHF. The DNA for the CDR3 is TGTGCCAGCAGCTTGGCGGCAGGGGGCTCTAATCAGCCCCAGCATTTT. The variable domain in full, completed from reference TRBV5-6 and TRBJ1-5, reads DAGVTQSPTHLIKTRGQQVTLRCSPKSGHDTVSWYQQALGQGPQFIFQYYEEEERQRGNFPDRFSGHQFPNYSSELNVNALLLGDSALYLCASSLAAGGSNQPQHFGDGTRLSIL.

V is TRBV7-2 and J is TRBJ2-5; no definite D call. The CDR3 has 14 residues. Germline lookup yields CDR1 SGHTA and CDR2 FQGNSA. Trimming took off 2 bases at V and 5 bases at J, with 12 bases between the two ends. DNA of the CDR3: TGTGCCAGCAGCTTAAGGGCGGAAATTGAGACCCAGTACTTC. Translated, it gives CASSLRAEIETQYF.

The rearrangement links TRBV24-1 to TRBJ2-1, with TRBD2 identical over 14 bases. The germline gives CDR1 KGHDR, CDR2 SFDVKD. This CDR3 contains 19 residues. The junction had 8 bases not matched to a gene; V was cut back by 4 bases and J by 1 base. This chain's CDR3 is CATSDMTSGGAWSYNEQFF. The CDR3 DNA reads as TGTGCCACCAGTGACATGACTAGCGGGGGGGCCTGGTCCTACAATGAGCAGTTCTTC.

The gene calls are TRBV7-9 and TRBJ1-2, with D unclear. The length of the CDR3 is 13 residues. Germline loops: CDR1 SEHNR, CDR2 FQNEAQ (reference sequence). Trimming cost V 3 bases and J 1 base, with 6 bases left between them. CDR3 sequence: CASSFGLNYGYTF. For the CDR3, the DNA is TGTGCCAGCAGCTTTGGACTTAACTATGGCTACACCTTC.

The gene calls are TRBV18 and TRBJ2-5, with D possibly matching TRBD1 (7 bases). CDR3 length equals 14 residues. V was clipped by 3 bases and J by 4 bases, with 12 bases between them. CDR1 is KGHSH and CDR2 is LQKENI in the germline V gene. The CDR3 loop is CASSPDREVETQYF. The CDR3, as DNA: TGTGCCAGCTCACCTGACAGGGAGGTAGAGACCCAGTACTTC.

V usage is TRBV10-3 and J usage is TRBJ1-1, with 8 nucleotides matching TRBD1. The CDR3 contains 16 residues. In germline, CDR1 is ENHRY, CDR2 SYGVKD. Trimming cost V 6 bases and J 4 bases; bases outside gene matches: 13. The CDR3 loop reads CAISPGTGLLATEAFF. CDR3 in DNA: TGTGCCATCAGCCCCGGGACAGGACTATTGGCCACTGAAGCTTTCTTT.

The chain uses TRBV28 and TRBJ1-1; D is unresolved. The V gene lost 7 bases and the J gene lost 7 bases, with 10 bases spanning the gap. CDR3 length: 11 amino acids. Per germline, CDR1 MDHEN and CDR2 SYDVKM. The CDR3 bases are TGTGCCAGCAAACTAGTCGGTGAAGCTTTCTTT. It is translated as CASKLVGEAFF.

The V call is TRBV6-6, the J call TRBJ2-3; D is ambiguous. Deletions cut 4 bases from V and 7 bases from J, with 18 bases between. The CDR3 totals 15 residues. Germline lookup yields CDR1 MNHNY and CDR2 SVGAGI (reference sequence). CDR3 loop: CASSSNYRPIYTQYF. CDR3 nucleotide sequence: TGTGCCAGCAGTTCGAACTACCGTCCTATTTATACGCAGTATTTT.